Listed here is a single TCR beta chain. V lost 6 bases and J lost 3, with 18 bases in between. The CDR3 covers 15 residues. Germline CDR1 reads KGHSH; CDR2 reads LQKENI. TCRdb re-called the 5' RACE reads with MiXCR, one entry per CDR3 protein. This sample has 450,000 or so distinct CDR3 sequences; about 24% occur once, and the top ten carry 2.9%. This sample is drawn from a study of identical twins. The same data also contributed to another study, on T cells expressing NK-cell markers. That report adds: Expanded NKG2C+ T cell clones had unclear HCMV specificity.

Sample: CD4+ T cells sorted from blood. This TCR was recovered from a woman in her late teens or twenties in good health. This chain joins TRBV18 and TRBJ2-7; possibly TRBD1 or TRBD2 for D (5 bases each). The DNA for the CDR3 is TGTGCCAGCTCCCTGGTGGGGACCCTCTTCTACGAGCAGTACTTC. This gives the protein CASSLVGTLFYEQYF.